In its sample, the clone carrying this T cell receptor beta chain was seen a few times. This record belongs to a study of identical twins. V dropped 5 bases and J dropped 7 bases, with 15 bases sitting between them. CDR3 size: 14 residues. Unique molecular identifiers were present on the cDNA, and a universal primer site came from template switching. One entry per CDR3 protein results from TCRdb running MiXCR on the 5' RACE reads. This sample has approximately 500,000 distinct CDR3 sequences, with approximately 24% found just once. The data were also submitted as part of a second study, on T cells expressing NK-cell markers.

The sequence derives from a young woman in good health. The chain uses TRBV12-3 or TRBV12-4 and TRBJ1-5; tentative D call: TRBD1 (5 bases). The sample consisted of CD4+ T cells sorted from blood. In DNA, the CDR3 is TGTGCCAGCAGTCGGCAGGGTTCTGAACAGCCCCAGCATTTT. It specifies CASSRQGSEQPQHF.